The next 7 T cell receptor beta chains were all read from a single sample in a study of T-cell reconstitution after alpha-beta-depleted transplantation in children (dated by TCRdb to about 2016). Receptors were amplified or captured by PCR. TCRdb records Illumina HiSeq 2500 as the sequencer. To normalize quantification of the TCRbeta repertoire, the TCR libraries were built with molecular barcoding that relied on unique molecular identifiers. In-frame beta chains were kept once TCRdb had trimmed the public reads at Q25 with fastp and called clones with MiXCR. Every distinct CDR3 protein forms one entry, paired with its most common genes and DNA. For this sample the table gives fewer than 550,000 distinct CDR3 sequences, of which roughly a tenth were detected only once. Roughly 5.5% of the sample is in the top ten clones. The sample in question was PBMCs from the stem cell graft donor, obtained from the stem cell graft. The receptors here all came from a human donor who donated a stem cell graft to a child with acute myeloid leukemia.

This chain connects TRBV5-1 to TRBJ2-3, with D possibly matching TRBD2 (5 bases). The V end lost 4 bases, the J end lost 8 bases, and 14 bases lay between the germline ends. Germline CDR1 is SGHRS and CDR2 is YFSETQ. The CDR3 has 13 amino acids. Written as DNA, the CDR3 is TGCGCCAGCAGCCCGGTCGGGATCGGTACGCAGTATTTT. Translating gives CASSPVGIGTQYF.

The chain uses TRBV6-4 and TRBJ2-3; 10 nucleotides align to TRBD1. The CDR3 contains 17 residues. The junction had 7 bases not matched to a gene; V was cut back by 3 bases and J by 1 base. Germline CDR1 and CDR2: MRHNA and SNTAGT. CDR3 amino acids: CASSEEVTGGGTDTQYF. The CDR3 DNA is TGTGCCAGCAGTGAGGAGGTGACAGGGGGCGGCACAGATACGCAGTATTTT.

This clonotype has ten or more counts. The chain recombines TRBV4-1 with TRBJ2-3; no definite D call. This CDR3 is built from 13 residues. V was shortened by 1 base and J by 4 bases, with 6 bases between the two germline ends. The germline gives CDR1 MGHRA, CDR2 YSYEKL. The CDR3 DNA follows: TGCGCCAGCAGCCAAGTGTCTGCAGATACGCAGTATTTT. Translated, it gives CASSQVSADTQYF.

The rearrangement links TRBV29-1 to TRBJ2-7, with 10 positions matching TRBD2. The germline V gene encodes CDR1 SQVTM and CDR2 ANQGSEA. V was clipped by 3 bases and J by 3 bases; unmatched bases: 8. CDR3 length equals 15 residues. The CDR3 loop reads CSVEGVTSGNYEQYF. CDR3 in DNA: TGCAGCGTTGAGGGCGTTACTAGCGGGAACTACGAGCAGTACTTC.

This clonotype was picked up a small number of times. The chain combines TRBV7-2 with TRBJ2-1; possible D gene TRBD2, 6 bases. V lost 5 bases and J 0 bases, leaving 14 bases between the germline ends. Germline CDR1 is SGHTA and CDR2 is FQGNSA. This CDR3 region has 16 residues. The CDR3 DNA sequence: TGTGCCAGCAGCGCGGGACTCACAAGCTCCTACAATGAGCAGTTCTTC. Its protein product is CASSAGLTSSYNEQFF. Supplemented by reference TRBV7-2 and TRBJ2-1, the full variable domain reads GAGVSQSPSNKVTEKGKDVELRCDPISGHTALYWYRQSLGQGLEFLIYFQGNSAPDKSGLPSDRFSAERTGGSVSTLTIQRTQQEDSAVYLCASSAGLTSSYNEQFFGPGTRLTVL.

The chain couples TRBV5-5 to TRBJ2-7; 7 bases are a match to TRBD2. After removal of 4 bases from V and 2 bases from J, the junction contained 15 bases not matched to a gene. This CDR3 has 17 amino acids. Germline V lookup: CDR1 SGHKS, CDR2 YYEKEE (reference sequence). CDR3 sequence reads: CASSLAPSSGPAYEQYF. The CDR3 DNA reads as TGTGCCAGCAGCCTGGCCCCGTCTAGCGGCCCAGCCTACGAGCAGTACTTC.

The sample holds many counts of this clonotype. The rearrangement links TRBV2 to TRBJ2-3; TRBD1 is a possible D gene (5 bases). Germline V gene sequence: CDR1 SNHLY, CDR2 FYNNEI. V dropped 5 bases and J dropped 5 bases, with 11 bases sitting between them. This CDR3 is 13 amino acids long. CDR3 in amino acids: CASSPQGEDTQYF. In nucleotides, the CDR3 is TGTGCCAGCAGTCCCCAGGGTGAAGATACGCAGTATTTT.